A selection of T cell receptor beta chains follows, all from one sample in a study of T cell responses to AZD1222 COVID-19 vaccine. Method: immunoSEQ multiplex PCR; TCRdb's copy keeps in-frame clones and lacks some. The sample consists of approximately 84,000 clones, over 75% of them appearing once. The specimen comprised peripheral blood, sampled 28 days after the second AZD1222 dose. All receptors come from an adult who received the AZD1222 COVID-19 vaccine. Each CDR3 is given with its conserved first and last residue. D genes are given only for firm matches. The size field is filled for only some rows; it gives once, few, many or a size class.

>NA|TRBV15|TRBJ2-7|NA
CATREDWGNEQYF
TGTGCCACCAGAGAGGATTGGGGGAACGAGCAGTACTTC
>once|TRBV9|TRBJ1-1|NA
CASSFSGEDTEAFF
TGTGCCAGCAGCTTCTCGGGGGAGGACACTGAAGCTTTCTTT
>NA|TRBV29-1|TRBJ1-2|NA
CSVTGPYGYTF
TGCAGCGTTACGGGGCCCTATGGCTACACCTTC
>NA|TRBV6-2/TRBV6-3|TRBJ2-2|NA
CASSYSNSKRRAGELFF
TGTGCCAGCAGTTACTCGAATTCAAAACGCAGGGCCGGGGAGCTGTTTTTT
>NA|TRBV15|TRBJ1-1|NA
CATSIHEQSSGAFF
TGTGCCACCAGCATTCACGAGCAGAGCTCAGGAGCTTTCTTT
>NA|TRBV9|TRBJ1-6|NA
CASSVELGNSPLHF
TGTGCCAGCAGCGTAGAGCTGGGTAATTCACCCCTCCACTTT
>once|TRBV5-6|TRBJ2-5|TRBD1
CASSFPGGGETQYF
TGTGCCAGCAGCTTCCCAGGGGGCGGTGAGACCCAGTACTTC
>NA|TRBV6-2/TRBV6-3|TRBJ1-1|NA
CASSYYGALYENTEAFF
TGTGCCAGCAGTTACTACGGGGCCCTCTACGAGAACACTGAAGCTTTCTTT
>few|TRBV7-2|TRBJ2-1|TRBD2
CASSLGLAGGGYEQFF
TGTGCCAGCAGCTTAGGACTAGCGGGGGGCGGATATGAGCAGTTCTTC
>NA|TRBV6-2/TRBV6-3|TRBJ1-1|NA
CASSQHPYTTAHQGLPGTEAFF
TGTGCCAGCAGCCAACATCCCTACACAACGGCCCACCAAGGTTTGCCCGGCACTGAAGCTTTCTTT
>NA|TRBV4-2|TRBJ1-1|NA
CASSQGGINTEAFF
TGTGCCAGCAGCCAAGGAGGCATTAACACTGAAGCTTTCTTT
>NA|TRBV7-3|TRBJ2-3|NA
CASSIPLKPGDPSTDTQYF
TGTGCCAGCAGCATACCACTCAAACCAGGAGACCCCAGCACAGATACGCAGTATTTT
>NA|TRBV14|TRBJ2-5|TRBD1
CASSQVGTVREETQYF
TGTGCCAGCAGCCAAGTGGGGACAGTGAGAGAGGAGACCCAGTACTTC
>NA|TRBV2|TRBJ2-7|TRBD1
CASSAGTGYEQYF
TGTGCCAGCAGTGCTGGGACAGGCTACGAGCAGTACTTC
>NA|TRBV7-8|TRBJ2-7|NA
CASSPQFAREQYF
TGTGCCAGCAGCCCCCAATTCGCGCGCGAGCAGTACTTC
>NA|TRBV2|TRBJ1-1|TRBD1
CASSVETGMNTEAFF
TGTGCCAGCAGTGTTGAGACAGGGATGAACACTGAAGCTTTCTTT
>NA|TRBV11-2|TRBJ2-2|NA
CASSSPGALNTGELFF
TGTGCCAGCAGCTCACCAGGGGCCCTGAACACCGGGGAGCTGTTTTTT
>NA|TRBV6-5|TRBJ1-1|NA
CASSKTSGNTEAFF
TGTGCCAGCAGCAAGACGAGCGGGAACACTGAAGCTTTCTTT
>once|TRBV5-1|TRBJ1-1|NA
CASSLSQDSSTEAFF
TGCGCCAGCAGCTTGTCTCAGGACAGCTCCACTGAAGCTTTCTTT
>NA|TRBV4-3|TRBJ2-3|TRBD2
CASSQETSLSTDTQYF
TGCGCCAGCAGCCAAGAGACTAGCCTTAGCACAGATACGCAGTATTTT
>NA|TRBV10-3|TRBJ1-2|NA
CAISESAGKEKNGYTF
TGTGCCATCAGTGAAAGTGCAGGGAAAGAAAAGAATGGCTACACCTTC
>NA|TRBV19|TRBJ2-7|NA
CASSIGRSSYEQYF
TGTGCCAGTAGTATCGGGCGCTCCTCCTACGAGCAGTACTTC
>few|TRBV7-6|TRBJ2-7|NA
CASSPGQTFYYEQYF
TGTGCCAGCAGCCCAGGACAAACCTTCTACTACGAGCAGTACTTC
>NA|TRBV7-3|TRBJ2-3|NA
CASSLRSRGSRTDTQYF
TGTGCCAGCAGCTTAAGGAGTAGGGGGTCCCGCACAGATACGCAGTATTTT
>NA|TRBV11-1|TRBJ2-3|NA
CASSRPPDTQYF
TGTGCCAGCAGCCGTCCCCCAGATACGCAGTATTTT
>NA|TRBV5-1|TRBJ2-3|NA
CASSLAPADTQYF
TGCGCCAGCAGCTTGGCCCCGGCAGATACGCAGTATTTT
>NA|TRBV28|TRBJ1-2|TRBD1
CASSLGQGGNGYTF
TGTGCCAGCAGTTTGGGACAGGGAGGGAATGGCTACACCTTC
>NA|TRBV30|TRBJ2-2|TRBD2
CAWSVSWPSWRREGRSTGELFF
TGTGCCTGGAGTGTTAGCTGGCCCTCTTGGCGGCGGGAGGGCCGAAGCACCGGGGAGCTGTTTTTT
>NA|TRBV7-2|TRBJ2-1|NA
CASSLVGGLFYNEQFF
TGTGCCAGCAGCTTAGTGGGGGGCCTATTCTACAATGAGCAGTTCTTC
>NA|TRBV4-2|TRBJ1-6|TRBD1
CASSQGRTGNTSPLHF
TGTGCCAGCAGCCAAGGAAGGACAGGGAATACTTCACCCCTCCACTTT
>NA|TRBV10-1|TRBJ1-1|NA
CAGREAFF
TGCGCCGGACGAGAAGCTTTCTTT
>NA|TRBV7-9|TRBJ2-1|NA
CASSEGLSSYNEQFF
TGTGCCAGCAGCGAGGGACTGAGCTCCTACAATGAGCAGTTCTTC